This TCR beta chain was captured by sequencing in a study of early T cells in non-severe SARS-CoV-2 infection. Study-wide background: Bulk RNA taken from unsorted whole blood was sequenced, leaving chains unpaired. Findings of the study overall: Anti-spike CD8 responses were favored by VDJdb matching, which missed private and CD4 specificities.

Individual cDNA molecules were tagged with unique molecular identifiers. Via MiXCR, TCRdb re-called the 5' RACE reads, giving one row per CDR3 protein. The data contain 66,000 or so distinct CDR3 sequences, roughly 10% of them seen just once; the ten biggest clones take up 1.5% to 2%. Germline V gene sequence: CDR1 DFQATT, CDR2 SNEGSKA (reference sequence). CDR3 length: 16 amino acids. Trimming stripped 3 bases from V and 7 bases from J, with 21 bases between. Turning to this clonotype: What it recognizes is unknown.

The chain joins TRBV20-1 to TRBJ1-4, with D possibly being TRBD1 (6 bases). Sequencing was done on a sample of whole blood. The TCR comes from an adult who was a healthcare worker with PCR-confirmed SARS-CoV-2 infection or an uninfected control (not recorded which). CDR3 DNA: TGCAGTGCTAGTGTCTCAGGCCGGGACACGGGTGAAAAACTGTTTTTT. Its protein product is CSASVSGRDTGEKLFF.